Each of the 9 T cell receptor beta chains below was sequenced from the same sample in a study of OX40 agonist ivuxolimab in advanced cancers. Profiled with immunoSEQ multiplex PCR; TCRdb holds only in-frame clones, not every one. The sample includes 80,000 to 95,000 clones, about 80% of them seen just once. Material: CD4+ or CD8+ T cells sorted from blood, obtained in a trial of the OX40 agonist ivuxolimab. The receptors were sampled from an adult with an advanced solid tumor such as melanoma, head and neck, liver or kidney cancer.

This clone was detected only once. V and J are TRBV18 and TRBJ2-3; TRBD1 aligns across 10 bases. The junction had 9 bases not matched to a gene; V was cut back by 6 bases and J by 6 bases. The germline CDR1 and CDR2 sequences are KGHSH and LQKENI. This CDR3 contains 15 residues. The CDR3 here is CASSPGQGFEDTQYF. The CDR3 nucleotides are TGTGCCAGCTCTCCGGGACAGGGGTTTGAGGATACGCAGTATTTT. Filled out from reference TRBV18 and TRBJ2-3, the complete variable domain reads NAGVMQNPRHLVRRRGQEARLRCSPMKGHSHVYWYRQLPEEGLKFMVYLQKENIIDESGMPKERFSAEFPKEGPSILRIQQVVRGDSAAYFCASSPGQGFEDTQYFGPGTRLTVL.

CDR3: CATKTSGGEDSYNEQFF. In nucleotides, the CDR3 is TGCGCCACCAAGACTAGCGGGGGGGAGGACTCCTACAATGAGCAGTTCTTC. The V gene is TRBV10-2, the J gene TRBJ2-1; 14 nucleotides match TRBD2. V shed 10 bases and J 0 bases; nucleotides not matched to a gene: 8. This CDR3 comprises 17 residues. The germline CDR1 and CDR2 sequences are WSHSY and SAAADI.

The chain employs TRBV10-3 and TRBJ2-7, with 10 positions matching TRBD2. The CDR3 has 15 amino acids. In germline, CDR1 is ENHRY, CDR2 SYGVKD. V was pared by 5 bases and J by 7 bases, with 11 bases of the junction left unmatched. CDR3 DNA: TGTGCCATCAGTCAAGAGCGGGGGGGCCTCGGGGAGCAGTACTTC. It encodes CAISQERGGLGEQYF.

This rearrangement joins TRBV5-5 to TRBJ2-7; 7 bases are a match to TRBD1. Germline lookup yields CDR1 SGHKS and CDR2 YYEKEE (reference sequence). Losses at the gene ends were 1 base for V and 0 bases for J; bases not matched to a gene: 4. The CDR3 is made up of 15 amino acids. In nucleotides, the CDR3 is TGTGCCAGCAGCTTGACCTGGGACAGCTCCTACGAGCAGTACTTC. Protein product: CASSLTWDSSYEQYF.

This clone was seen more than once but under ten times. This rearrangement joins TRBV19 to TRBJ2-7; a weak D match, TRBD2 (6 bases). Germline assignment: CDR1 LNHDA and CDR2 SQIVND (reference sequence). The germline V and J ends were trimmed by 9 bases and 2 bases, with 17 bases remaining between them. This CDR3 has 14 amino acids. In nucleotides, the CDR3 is TGTGCCAGGTGGGCCGGGACTCCCGCCTACGAGCAGTACTTC. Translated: CARWAGTPAYEQYF.

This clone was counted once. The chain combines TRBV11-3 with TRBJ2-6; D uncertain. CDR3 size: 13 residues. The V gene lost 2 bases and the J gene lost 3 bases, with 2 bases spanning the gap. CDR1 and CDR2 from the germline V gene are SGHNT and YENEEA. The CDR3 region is CASSLNGANVLTF. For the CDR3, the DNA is TGTGCCAGCAGCTTAAATGGGGCCAACGTCCTGACTTTC.

CDR3 amino acids: CASSLFGQGRSEAFF. CDR3 in DNA: TGTGCCAGCAGCCTCTTCGGACAGGGGCGGTCTGAAGCTTTCTTT. The chain recombines TRBV28 with TRBJ1-1; 9 bases are shared with TRBD1. The CDR3 spans 15 residues. Germline V gene sequence: CDR1 MDHEN, CDR2 SYDVKM. V lost 6 bases and J lost 6; bases outside the gene matches: 11.

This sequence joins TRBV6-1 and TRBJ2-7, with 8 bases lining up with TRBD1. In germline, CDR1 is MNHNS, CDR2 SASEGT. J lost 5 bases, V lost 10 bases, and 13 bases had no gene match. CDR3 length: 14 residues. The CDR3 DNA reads TGTGCCACCCACATTGGGACAGGACCCCACGAGCAGTACTTC. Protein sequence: CATHIGTGPHEQYF.

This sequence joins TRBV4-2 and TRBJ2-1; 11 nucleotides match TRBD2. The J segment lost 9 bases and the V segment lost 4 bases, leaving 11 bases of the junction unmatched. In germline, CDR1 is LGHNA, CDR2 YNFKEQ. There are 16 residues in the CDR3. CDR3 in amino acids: CASSLVAGGRGFEQFF. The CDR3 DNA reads TGTGCCAGCAGCCTCGTAGCGGGGGGGCGGGGTTTTGAGCAGTTCTTC.